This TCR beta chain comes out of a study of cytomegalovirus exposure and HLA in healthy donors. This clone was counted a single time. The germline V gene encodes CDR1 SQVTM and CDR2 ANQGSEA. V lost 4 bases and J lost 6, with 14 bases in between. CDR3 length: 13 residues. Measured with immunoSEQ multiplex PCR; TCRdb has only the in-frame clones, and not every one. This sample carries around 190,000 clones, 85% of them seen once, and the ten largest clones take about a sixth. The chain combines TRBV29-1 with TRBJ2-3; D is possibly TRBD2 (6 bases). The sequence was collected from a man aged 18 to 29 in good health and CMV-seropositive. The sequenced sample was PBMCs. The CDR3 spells CSVGLTGVDTQYF. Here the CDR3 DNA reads TGCAGCGTTGGATTGACGGGAGTGGATACGCAGTATTTT.